The source of this TCR beta chain is a study of blood T cell repertoires in COVID-19 (dated by TCRdb to about 2020). Looking at the study overall: The collaborator samples originated in the United States, Italy and Spain and spanned the acute and convalescent phases of COVID-19. The prospective study material was composed of cDNA or gDNA derived from T cells, B-cell-depleted T cells, or PBMCs. The dataset comprised deeply sampled blood TCRbeta repertoires from subjects exposed to, actively infected with, or recovered from COVID-19. The repertoires were made available in a free public database intended to serve as a resource for research on the immune response to SARS-CoV-2. The samples were drawn from the first 160 participants of the ongoing ImmuneRACE study and from 950 to 1,500 subjects provided by 6 global collaborators. Nearly every sample came with metadata listing a de-identified subject ID, COVID-19 status, age in years and sex. HLA class I and class II types, where available, came from metadata supplied by the sample provider rather than from assay-based typing. Overall study results and their limits: The amount of clinical and demographic metadata varied by source and participant and was provided uncurated.

The immunoSEQ Assay, a bias-controlled multiplex PCR, was used to amplify TCRbeta CDR3 regions from genomic DNA. The paper's processing steps were these. Nucleated cell counts per sample were estimated from amplification of reference gene primers within the assay. To quantify the absolute abundance of each unique TCRbeta CDR3 rearrangement, sequence reads were collapsed and filtered. For each sample, productive Simpson clonality was calculated as the square root of Simpson's diversity index over productive rearrangements. TCRdb provides this immuneACCESS table in a form limited to in-frame rearrangements. Some clones are lacking; in checked studies, under half of them reflect an unresolved V gene, and why the rest are absent is not known. V and J calls and clone size come straight from that table; D and trimming were deduced from the DNA. This sample gives about 53,000 clones in total; around 78% of them show up just once. About 15% of the sample is in the top ten clones.

The V end gives up 9 bases and the J end 6 bases, leaving 6 bases in the junction not matched to a gene. Via the germline V gene, CDR1 is SGHTA and CDR2 FQGNSA. From its cysteine to its phenylalanine, the CDR3 spans 12 amino acids. Solely the CDR3 DNA is kept, with 36 bases framed from the first base. Collaborating institutions collected whole blood in K2EDTA tubes following their own protocols. For TCRbeta analysis, collaborators shipped samples as frozen whole blood, isolated PBMCs, or DNA extracted from either of those sample types. As for this clone: The antigen this receptor binds is unknown. No base qualities exist here, and no much larger clone lies one base off it.

This TCR was recovered from a human donor with active or convalescent COVID-19. The donor label of this sample is uncertain. The sequence links TRBV7-2 to TRBJ2-3; TRBD2 aligns with 7 central bases. The sequenced sample consisted of peripheral blood. The DNA sequence is as follows: TGTGCCAGTCGGGCGGGAGTGGATACGCAGTATTTT. Translated, this is CASRAGVDTQYF.